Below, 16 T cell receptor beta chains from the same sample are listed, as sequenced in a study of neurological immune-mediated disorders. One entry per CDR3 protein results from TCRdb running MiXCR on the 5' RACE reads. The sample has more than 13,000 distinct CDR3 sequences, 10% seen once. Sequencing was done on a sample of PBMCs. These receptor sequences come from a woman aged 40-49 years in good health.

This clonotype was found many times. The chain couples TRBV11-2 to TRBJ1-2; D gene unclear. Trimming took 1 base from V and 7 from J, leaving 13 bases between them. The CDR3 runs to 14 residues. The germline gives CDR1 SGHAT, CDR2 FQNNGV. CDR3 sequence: CASSLGRSKGGYTF. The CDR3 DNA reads TGTGCCAGCAGCTTAGGGCGATCTAAAGGTGGCTACACCTTC.

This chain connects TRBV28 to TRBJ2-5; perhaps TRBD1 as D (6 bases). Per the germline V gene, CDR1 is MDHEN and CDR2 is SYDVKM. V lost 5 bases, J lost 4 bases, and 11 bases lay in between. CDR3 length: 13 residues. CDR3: CASSLTGLETQYF. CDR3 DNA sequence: TGTGCCAGCAGTCTGACAGGACTAGAGACCCAGTACTTC.

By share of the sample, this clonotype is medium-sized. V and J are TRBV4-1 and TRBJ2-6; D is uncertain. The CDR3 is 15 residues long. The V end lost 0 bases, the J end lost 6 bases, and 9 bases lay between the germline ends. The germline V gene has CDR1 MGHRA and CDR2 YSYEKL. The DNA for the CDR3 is TGCGCCAGCAGCCAAGAAAGGACGGTGGCCAACGTCCTGACTTTC. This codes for CASSQERTVANVLTF.

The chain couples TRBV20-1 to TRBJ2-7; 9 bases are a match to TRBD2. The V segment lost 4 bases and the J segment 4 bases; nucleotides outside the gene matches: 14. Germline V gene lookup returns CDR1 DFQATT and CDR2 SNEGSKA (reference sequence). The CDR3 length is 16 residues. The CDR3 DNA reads TGCAGTGCTATCGGGGGGGCTAGCGGGGTACTTTACGAGCAGTACTTC. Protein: CSAIGGASGVLYEQYF.

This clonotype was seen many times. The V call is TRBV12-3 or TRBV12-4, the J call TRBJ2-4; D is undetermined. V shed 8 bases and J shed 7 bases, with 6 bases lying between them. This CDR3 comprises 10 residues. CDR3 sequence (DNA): TGTGCCAGCGCTTCCAACATTCAGTACTTC. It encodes CASASNIQYF.

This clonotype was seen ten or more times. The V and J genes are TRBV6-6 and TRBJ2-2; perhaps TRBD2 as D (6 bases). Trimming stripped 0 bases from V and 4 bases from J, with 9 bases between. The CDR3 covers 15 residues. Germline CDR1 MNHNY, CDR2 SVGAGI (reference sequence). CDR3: CASSYSGGPTGELFF. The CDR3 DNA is TGTGCCAGCAGTTACTCGGGAGGCCCCACCGGGGAGCTGTTTTTT.

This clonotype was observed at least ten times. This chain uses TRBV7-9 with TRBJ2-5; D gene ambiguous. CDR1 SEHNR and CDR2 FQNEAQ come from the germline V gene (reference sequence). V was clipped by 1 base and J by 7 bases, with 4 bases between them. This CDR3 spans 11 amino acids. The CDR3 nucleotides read TGTGCCAGCAGCTTAGAGGGGACCCAGTACTTC. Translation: CASSLEGTQYF. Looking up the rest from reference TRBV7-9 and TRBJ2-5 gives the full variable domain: DTGVSQNPRHKITKRGQNVTFRCDPISEHNRLYWYRQTLGQGPEFLTYFQNEAQLEKSRLLSDRFSAERPKGSFSTLEIQRTEQGDSAMYLCASSLEGTQYFGPGTRLLVL.

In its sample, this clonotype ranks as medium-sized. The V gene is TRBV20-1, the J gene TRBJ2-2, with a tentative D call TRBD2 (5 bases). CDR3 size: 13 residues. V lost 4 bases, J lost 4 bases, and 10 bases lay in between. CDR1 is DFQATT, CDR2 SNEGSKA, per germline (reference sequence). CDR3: CSAMGDVTGELFF. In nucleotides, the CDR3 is TGCAGTGCTATGGGAGATGTCACCGGGGAGCTGTTTTTT.

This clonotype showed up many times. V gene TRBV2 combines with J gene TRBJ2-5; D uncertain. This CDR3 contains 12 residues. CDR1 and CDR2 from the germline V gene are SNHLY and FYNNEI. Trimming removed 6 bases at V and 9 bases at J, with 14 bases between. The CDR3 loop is CASRTTTPAQYF. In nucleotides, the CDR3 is TGTGCCAGCAGAACGACCACCCCAGCCCAGTACTTC. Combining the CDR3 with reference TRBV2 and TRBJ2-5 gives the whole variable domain EPEVTQTPSHQVTQMGQEVILRCVPISNHLYFYWYRQILGQKVEFLVSFYNNEISEKSEIFDDQFSVERPDGSNFTLKIRSTKLEDSAMYFCASRTTTPAQYFGPGTRLLVL.

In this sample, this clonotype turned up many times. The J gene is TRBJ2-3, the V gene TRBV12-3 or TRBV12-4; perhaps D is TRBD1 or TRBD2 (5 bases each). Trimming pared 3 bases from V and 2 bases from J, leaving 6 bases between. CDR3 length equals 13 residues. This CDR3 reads CASSLGVTDTQYF. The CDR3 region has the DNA TGTGCCAGCAGTTTGGGGGTCACAGATACGCAGTATTTT.

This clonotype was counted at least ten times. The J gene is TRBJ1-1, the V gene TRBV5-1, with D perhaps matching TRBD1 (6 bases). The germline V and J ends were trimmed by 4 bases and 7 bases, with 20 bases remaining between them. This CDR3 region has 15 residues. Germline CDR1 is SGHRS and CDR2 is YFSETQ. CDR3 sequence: CASSERPGGAGEAFF. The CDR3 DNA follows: TGCGCCAGCAGCGAGAGGCCCGGGGGCGCGGGTGAAGCTTTCTTT.

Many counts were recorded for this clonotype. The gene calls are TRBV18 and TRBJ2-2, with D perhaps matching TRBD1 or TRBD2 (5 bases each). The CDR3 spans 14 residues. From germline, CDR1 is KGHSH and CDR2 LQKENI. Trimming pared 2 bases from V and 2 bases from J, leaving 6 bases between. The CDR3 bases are TGTGCCAGCTCACCAGGGGGAAACACCGGGGAGCTGTTTTTT. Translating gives CASSPGGNTGELFF. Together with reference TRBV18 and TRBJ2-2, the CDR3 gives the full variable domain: NAGVMQNPRHLVRRRGQEARLRCSPMKGHSHVYWYRQLPEEGLKFMVYLQKENIIDESGMPKERFSAEFPKEGPSILRIQQVVRGDSAAYFCASSPGGNTGELFFGEGSRLTVL.

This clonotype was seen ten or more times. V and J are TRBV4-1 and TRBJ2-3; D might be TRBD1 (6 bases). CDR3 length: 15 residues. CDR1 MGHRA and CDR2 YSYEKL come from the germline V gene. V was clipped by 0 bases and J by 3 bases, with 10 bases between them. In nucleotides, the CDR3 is TGCGCCAGCAGCCAAGAACAGGGCGGGACAGATACGCAGTATTTT. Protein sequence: CASSQEQGGTDTQYF.

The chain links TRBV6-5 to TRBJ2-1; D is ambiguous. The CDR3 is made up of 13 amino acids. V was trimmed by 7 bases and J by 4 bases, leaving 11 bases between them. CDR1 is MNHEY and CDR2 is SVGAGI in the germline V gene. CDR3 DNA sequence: TGTGCCAGCAACCTAAGCGAGTACAATGAGCAGTTCTTC. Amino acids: CASNLSEYNEQFF.

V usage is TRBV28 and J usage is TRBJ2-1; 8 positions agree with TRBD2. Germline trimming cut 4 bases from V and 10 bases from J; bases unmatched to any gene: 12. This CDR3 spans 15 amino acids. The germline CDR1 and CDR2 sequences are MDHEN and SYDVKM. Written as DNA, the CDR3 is TGTGCCAGCAGTTCGCTAGCGGGTCCGTACAGGGAGCAGTTCTTC. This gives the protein CASSSLAGPYREQFF.

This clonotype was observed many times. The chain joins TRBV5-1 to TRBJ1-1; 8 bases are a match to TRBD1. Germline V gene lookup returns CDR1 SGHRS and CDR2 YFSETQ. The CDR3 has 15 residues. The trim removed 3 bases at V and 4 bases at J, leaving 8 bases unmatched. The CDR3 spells CASSSDRAPVTEAFF. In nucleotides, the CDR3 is TGCGCCAGCAGCTCGGACAGGGCCCCTGTCACTGAAGCTTTCTTT. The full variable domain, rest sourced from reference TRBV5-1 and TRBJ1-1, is KAGVTQTPRYLIKTRGQQVTLSCSPISGHRSVSWYQQTPGQGLQFLFEYFSETQRNKGNFPGRFSGRQFSNSRSEMNVSTLELGDSALYLCASSSDRAPVTEAFFGQGTRLTVV.